One and the same sample provided the 7 T cell receptor beta chains below, sequenced in a study of tumor-infiltrating lymphocytes in primary liver carcinoma. The investigators made TCR beta cDNA from approximately 0.5 ug total RNA, using a constant-region primer. Each TCR beta library was derived from three nested multiplex PCR rounds that employed slightly modified ARM-PCR. The first two PCR rounds used TRBV1-TRBV30 primers with a Cbeta primer, roughly 10 cycles each. A single record per CDR3 protein comes from TCRdb applying MiXCR to the multiplex PCR reads. The sample has 250,000 to 350,000 distinct CDR3 sequences; around 50% are singletons. Blood RNA came from unsorted whole blood; germline DNA was also extracted. Sequenced sample: peripheral blood. Receptors were obtained from a woman aged 25 to 39 with primary liver carcinoma and hepatitis B virus infection.

A note on this clonotype: One end of the junction fails to match germline, which may point to a read error. This chain's CDR3 is CANSWGLAGGFRGPDTQYF. CDR3 sequence (DNA): TGTGCCAACAGCTGGGGGCTAGCGGGAGGATTTAGGGGGCCAGATACGCAGTATTTT. The chain recombines TRBV11-2 with TRBJ2-3, with 11 positions matching TRBD2. The CDR3 spans 19 residues. In germline, CDR1 is SGHAT, CDR2 FQNNGV.

Concerning this clonotype: Since a much larger clone is just one base distant, this may be a read error. V usage is TRBV6-5 and J usage is TRBJ1-5; D unclear. Trimming removed 2 bases at V and 7 bases at J, with 15 bases between. The germline gives CDR1 MNHEY, CDR2 SVGAGI. The CDR3 runs to 15 residues. CDR3 sequence: CASSYSHGNGQPQHF. DNA of the CDR3: TGTGCCAGCAGTTACAGCCATGGAAACGGACAGCCCCAGCATTTT.

Worth noting for this clonotype: The junction does not match germline at one end; this may be a read error. The CDR3 protein is CANSLARLAGVDNIQYF. CDR3 coding DNA: TGTGCCAACAGCTTGGCGAGACTAGCGGGAGTAGACAACATTCAGTACTTC. The V gene is TRBV5-8, the J gene TRBJ2-4; 12 bases fit TRBD2. Germline CDR1 reads SGHTS; CDR2 reads YDEGEE. The CDR3 extends over 17 amino acids.

The table lists this clonotype with many counts. Here the CDR3 reads CASRPPHRFGLAGAGELFF. In DNA form, the CDR3 reads TGTGCCAGCAGACCTCCCCACCGGTTCGGACTAGCGGGAGCCGGGGAGCTGTTTTTT. The gene calls are TRBV11-3 and TRBJ2-2; 13 positions agree with TRBD2. J gave up 6 bases and V 6 bases, and 16 bases lay outside the gene matches. The CDR3 is 19 amino acids. Germline V gene sequence: CDR1 SGHNT, CDR2 YENEEA.

In its sample, this clonotype was seen a few times. The CDR3 spells CASSQWGPSQGGETQYF. The CDR3 DNA follows: TGCGCCAGCAGCCAATGGGGCCCCTCCCAAGGGGGAGAGACCCAGTACTTC. The rearrangement links TRBV4-3 to TRBJ2-5, with TRBD1 as a possible D gene (6 bases). Trimming removed 2 bases at V and 4 bases at J, with 20 bases between. The CDR3 contains 17 residues. Germline V CDR1 and CDR2: LGHNA, YSLEER.

This clonotype was counted once. One end of the junction does not line up with germline, which may come from a read error. The chain employs TRBV4-1 and TRBJ2-7; tentative D call: TRBD2 (7 bases). The CDR3 runs to 15 residues. The germline V gene encodes CDR1 MGHRA and CDR2 YSYEKL. The CDR3 DNA reads TGTGCCAGCAGCCTTAACCGGGACGGGGGGCATGAGCAGTACTTC. Residues: CASSLNRDGGHEQYF.

In this sample, this clonotype turned up many times. This chain joins TRBV29-1 and TRBJ2-5, with D maybe TRBD2 (6 bases). Trimming shortened V by 7 bases and J by 5 bases, and 17 bases separated the two germline ends. The CDR3 covers 13 residues. The V gene's germline CDR1 is SQVTM and CDR2 ANQGSEA. This chain's CDR3 is CSGARGFGETQYF. The CDR3 DNA follows: TGCAGCGGAGCCCGGGGGTTTGGGGAGACCCAGTACTTC.